These 20 T cell receptor beta chains were all obtained from the same sample, sequenced in a study of T-cell memory formation after mild COVID-19 (dated by TCRdb to the early 2020s). Libraries were made using 5' RACE. The sample was run on an Illumina NovaSeq 6000. Starting from the raw public reads, TCRdb applied fastp trimming at Q25, assembled clones with MiXCR and retained in-frame beta chains. Rows are combined by CDR3 protein, so each entry shows the most common genes and DNA. The sample data list 550,000 to 700,000 distinct CDR3 sequences, and about a sixth of these were observed just once. The ten largest clones represent about 12% of the sample. What was sequenced was PBMCs or a T cell subset sorted from them (not recorded which). The receptors were gathered from an adult woman who had mild COVID-19 (a few samples of this study predate the infection). The sample titles of this study are shuffled in the database, so cell type and time point are left out; the donor was told from shared clones.

This clonotype appeared a few times. The chain has TRBV3-2 and TRBJ2-1; TRBD1, the D gene given by the table, was not confirmed from the DNA. TRBV3-2 is tagged as a pseudogene. The CDR3 has 16 amino acids. CDR3 in amino acids: CASSQEEGGAYNEQFF. CDR3 sequence (DNA): TGTGCCAGCAGCCAAGAGGAGGGGGGGGCCTACAATGAGCAGTTCTTC.

The sample holds a few counts of this clonotype. The gene calls are TRBV7-9 and TRBJ2-3; the match to TRBD2 covers 15 bases. The CDR3 loop spans 17 amino acids. Trimming at V came to 5 bases and at J to 3 bases, leaving 6 bases not matched to a gene. The V gene's germline CDR1 is SEHNR and CDR2 FQNEAQ (reference sequence). The CDR3 reads CASSMGTSGGLTDTQYF. CDR3 sequence (DNA): TGTGCCAGCAGCATGGGGACTAGCGGGGGGCTGACAGATACGCAGTATTTT.

This clonotype was counted only a few times. The CDR3 region is CASSSSITDTQYF. The CDR3 DNA reads as TGTGCCAGCAGCTCGTCCATTACAGATACGCAGTATTTT. The chain joins TRBV7-3 to TRBJ2-3, with D uncertain. V was cut by 4 bases and J by 3 bases, with 8 bases left in between. CDR1 SGHTA and CDR2 FQGTGA come from the germline V gene. The CDR3 covers 13 residues.

This sequence joins TRBV29-1 and TRBJ2-3; possible D gene TRBD2, 5 bases. Germline V gives CDR1 SQVTM, CDR2 ANQGSEA. CDR3 size: 15 residues. Trimming cost V 4 bases and J 2 bases, with 16 bases left between them. The CDR3, as DNA: TGCAGCGTTGTGCCTAGCCAGTTTGTCACAGATACGCAGTATTTT. Its translation is CSVVPSQFVTDTQYF.

This clonotype was counted a few times. The V and J genes are TRBV7-2 and TRBJ1-4, with D perhaps TRBD1 (5 bases). Trimming shortened V by 4 bases and J by 8 bases, and 20 bases separated the two germline ends. CDR1 is SGHTA, CDR2 FQGNSA, per germline. The CDR3 totals 16 residues. The CDR3 bases are TGTGCCAGCAGCTCGGCCCCAGGGCTAGCAGGGGAAAAACTGTTTTTT. This encodes CASSSAPGLAGEKLFF.

This clonotype was detected a few times. The chain has TRBV7-9 and TRBJ2-3; no reliable D call. The CDR3 runs 12 residues. The germline V gene has CDR1 SEHNR and CDR2 FQNEAQ (reference sequence). Trimming cost V 7 bases and J 6 bases, with 11 bases left between them. CDR3 in amino acids: CASNLYRDTQYF. The CDR3 bases are TGTGCCAGCAACCTATACCGGGATACGCAGTATTTT.

This clonotype was observed at least ten times. The chain joins TRBV6-5 to TRBJ2-1; D gene ambiguous. V was cut by 4 bases and J by 4 bases, with 8 bases left in between. The V gene's germline CDR1 is MNHEY and CDR2 SVGAGI. The CDR3 is 13 amino acids. CDR3 bases: TGTGCCAGCAGTTTGACTCGTTACAATGAGCAGTTCTTC. Protein product: CASSLTRYNEQFF.

This clonotype was observed a few times. The rearrangement joins TRBV18 to TRBJ2-3; 12 bases are a match to TRBD2. The CDR3 spans 16 residues. Unmatched junction bases numbered 6, after V lost 5 bases and J lost 3 bases. Germline V gene lookup returns CDR1 KGHSH and CDR2 LQKENI. The CDR3 nucleotides are TGTGCCAGCTCAGATTCACTAGCGGGAGGAACAGATACGCAGTATTTT. This translates into CASSDSLAGGTDTQYF. Drawing the rest from reference TRBV18 and TRBJ2-3, the complete variable domain is NAGVMQNPRHLVRRRGQEARLRCSPMKGHSHVYWYRQLPEEGLKFMVYLQKENIIDESGMPKERFSAEFPKEGPSILRIQQVVRGDSAAYFCASSDSLAGGTDTQYFGPGTRLTVL.

This CDR3 is CASSYLGPYNEQFF. CDR3 bases: TGTGCCAGCAGTTACCTCGGACCCTACAATGAGCAGTTCTTC. The V call is TRBV6-5, the J call TRBJ2-1; D is uncertain. This CDR3 region has 14 residues. In germline, CDR1 is MNHEY, CDR2 SVGAGI. Trimming removed 2 bases at V and 2 bases at J, with 7 bases between.

This clonotype was counted a few times. V usage is TRBV29-1 and J usage is TRBJ2-5; a possible D gene is TRBD2 (6 bases). Trimming removed 4 bases at V and 1 base at J, with 7 bases between. The CDR3 runs 12 residues. Germline loops: CDR1 SQVTM, CDR2 ANQGSEA. In DNA, the CDR3 is TGCAGCGTTGGCGGGACCCAAGAGACCCAGTACTTC. Translating it yields CSVGGTQETQYF.

V is TRBV20-1 and J is TRBJ1-2, with 7 positions matching TRBD1. The germline V gene has CDR1 DFQATT and CDR2 SNEGSKA (reference sequence). There are 14 residues in the CDR3. The junction had 6 bases not matched to a gene; V was cut back by 0 bases and J by 5 bases. This CDR3 reads CSARDWDSVYGYTF. CDR3 coding DNA: TGCAGTGCTAGAGATTGGGACAGCGTATATGGCTACACCTTC.

The chain carries TRBV28 and TRBJ1-2; weak D call: TRBD1 (5 bases). The length of the CDR3 is 13 residues. Germline V CDR1 and CDR2: MDHEN, SYDVKM. Trimming shortened V by 3 bases and J by 7 bases, and 12 bases separated the two germline ends. Written as DNA, the CDR3 is TGTGCCAGCAGTTTGTCCAGGGTGACTGGCTACACCTTC. Protein: CASSLSRVTGYTF.

This clonotype occurred a few times. The chain has TRBV12-3 or TRBV12-4 and TRBJ2-2, with unresolved D. The V gene lost 3 bases and the J gene lost 7 bases, with 9 bases spanning the gap. This CDR3 has 13 amino acids. CDR3 protein: CASSLGSGGELFF. As DNA, the CDR3 is TGTGCCAGCAGTTTGGGATCTGGCGGGGAGCTGTTTTTT.

This clonotype was counted only a few times. The chain employs TRBV19 and TRBJ2-2; either TRBD1 or TRBD2 may supply D (7 bases each). CDR3 size: 15 residues. V was shortened by 5 bases and J by 4 bases, with 14 bases between the two germline ends. CDR1 and CDR2 from the germline V gene are LNHDA and SQIVND (reference sequence). The CDR3 here is CASSQGGGRTGELFF. The CDR3 nucleotides are TGTGCCAGTAGTCAGGGAGGGGGCCGCACCGGGGAGCTGTTTTTT.

V gene TRBV20-1 combines with J gene TRBJ1-5; possible D gene TRBD1, 5 bases. Germline V gene sequence: CDR1 DFQATT, CDR2 SNEGSKA (reference sequence). Trimming removed 0 bases at V and 7 bases at J, with 7 bases between. The CDR3 has 12 amino acids. The CDR3 nucleotides are TGCAGTGCTAGAGAGGGGACCCAGCCCCAGCATTTT. Translation gives CSAREGTQPQHF.

CDR3 sequence: CASSVGLAGASSEQFF. CDR3 nucleotides: TGTGCCAGCAGCGTAGGACTAGCGGGAGCATCGTCCGAGCAGTTCTTC. This chain uses TRBV9 with TRBJ2-1; the match to TRBD2 covers 12 bases. Germline loops: CDR1 SGDLS, CDR2 YYNGEE. V dropped 0 bases and J dropped 10; count of bases not matched to a gene: 8. This CDR3 is 16 amino acids long. Together with reference TRBV9 and TRBJ2-1, the CDR3 gives the full variable domain: DSGVTQTPKHLITATGQRVTLRCSPRSGDLSVYWYQQSLDQGLQFLIQYYNGEERAKGNILERFSAQQFPDLHSELNLSSLELGDSALYFCASSVGLAGASSEQFFGPGTRLTVL.

This clonotype was recorded a few times. The chain carries TRBV12-3 or TRBV12-4 and TRBJ1-1; unclear D gene. Trimming took off 6 bases at V and 0 bases at J, with 14 bases between the two ends. This CDR3 is built from 15 residues. The CDR3 DNA reads TGTGCCAGCAGCCCGATTCAAGGGTTGAACACTGAAGCTTTCTTT. As protein: CASSPIQGLNTEAFF.

This clonotype was recorded only once. The chain links TRBV20-1 to TRBJ2-5; 13 bases are a match to TRBD2. Germline V CDR1 and CDR2: DFQATT, SNEGSKA (reference sequence). V shed 5 bases and J 4 bases; nucleotides not matched to a gene: 7. The CDR3 has 15 residues. CDR3 protein: CSAQRLAGGIETQYF. The CDR3 region has the DNA TGCAGTGCTCAAAGACTAGCGGGGGGTATAGAGACCCAGTACTTC.

As concerns this clonotype: One end of the junction is discordant with germline, which a read error may explain. The chain joins TRBV6-1 to TRBJ2-5; 7 nucleotides agree with TRBD1. In germline, CDR1 is MNHNS, CDR2 SASEGT. This CDR3 has 14 amino acids. The CDR3 nucleotides read TGTGCCAGCAGGGAAGACAGGGTCGAACGGACCCAGTACTTC. This gives the protein CASREDRVERTQYF.

CDR3 sequence (DNA): TGTGCCAGCAGCGCAGCGGGAGCTTACCGAAGCGATGAGCAGTTCTTC. Translating gives CASSAAGAYRSDEQFF. V is TRBV9 and J is TRBJ2-1; 8 bases are shared with TRBD2. Germline CDR1 SGDLS, CDR2 YYNGEE. The CDR3 totals 16 residues. J was trimmed by 8 bases and V by 3 bases; bases with no gene match: 13.